Below are 12 T cell receptor beta chains sequenced from a single sample in a study of T cell responses to AZD1222 COVID-19 vaccine. Here immunoSEQ multiplex PCR was the method, and the copy in TCRdb shows in-frame clones only, minus some. The sample includes 120,000 or so clones, 88% of them seen just once. The sample in question was peripheral blood, obtained on day 0 of AZD1222 vaccination. Receptor source: an adult in good health.

The CDR3 reads CASRETKGNSNQPQHF. CDR3 nucleotide sequence: TGCGCCAGCAGGGAGACAAAGGGGAATAGCAATCAGCCCCAGCATTTT. The chain is built from TRBV4-1 and TRBJ1-5; a possible D gene is TRBD1 (5 bases). From germline, CDR1 is MGHRA and CDR2 YSYEKL. V gave up 6 bases and J gave up 0 bases, with 15 bases separating them. The length of the CDR3 is 16 residues.

The chain has TRBV11-2 and TRBJ2-1; 16 bases are shared with TRBD2. This CDR3 has 20 amino acids. Germline CDR1 and CDR2: SGHAT and FQNNGV. The ends lost 0 bases at V and 3 bases at J; junction bases unmatched: 8. The CDR3 loop reads CASSLDWPGLAGGHYNEQFF. The CDR3 coding sequence is TGTGCCAGCAGCTTAGATTGGCCGGGACTAGCGGGGGGGCACTACAATGAGCAGTTCTTC. Filled out from reference TRBV11-2 and TRBJ2-1, the complete variable domain reads EAGVAQSPRYKIIEKRQSVAFWCNPISGHATLYWYQQILGQGPKLLIQFQNNGVVDDSQLPKDRFSAERLKGVDSTLKIQPAKLEDSAVYLCASSLDWPGLAGGHYNEQFFGPGTRLTVL.

The V call is TRBV2, the J call TRBJ2-7, with D uncertain. This CDR3 has 14 residues. Germline V gene lookup returns CDR1 SNHLY and CDR2 FYNNEI. Trimming pared 2 bases from V and 0 bases from J, leaving 8 bases between. The CDR3 here is CASSEPRSSYEQYF. CDR3 nucleotide sequence: TGTGCCAGCAGTGAACCCCGGAGCTCCTACGAGCAGTACTTC.

The genes are TRBV19 and TRBJ2-1, with 7 bases matching TRBD2. The germline V gene has CDR1 LNHDA and CDR2 SQIVND (reference sequence). The CDR3 has 16 amino acids. J lost 3 bases, V lost 1 base, and 6 bases had no gene match. The CDR3 loop reads CASSIGGRAGYNEQFF. CDR3 DNA sequence: TGTGCCAGTAGTATAGGAGGGAGGGCGGGCTACAATGAGCAGTTCTTC.

The chain couples TRBV2 to TRBJ1-1, with D perhaps TRBD1 (5 bases). Deletions cut 2 bases from V and 1 base from J, with 11 bases between. Germline loops: CDR1 SNHLY, CDR2 FYNNEI. The CDR3 is 15 residues long. The CDR3: CASSERLGGNTEAFF. In DNA, the CDR3 is TGTGCCAGCAGTGAAAGATTGGGGGGGAACACTGAAGCTTTCTTT.

The V and J genes are TRBV3-1 (or the pseudogene TRBV3-2) and TRBJ1-2; D is unclear. This CDR3 spans 12 amino acids. Germline V gives CDR1 LGHDT, CDR2 YNNKEL (reference sequence). Trimming stripped 6 bases from V and 0 bases from J, with 5 bases between. Here the CDR3 DNA reads TGTGCCAGCAGGAGGGCTAACTATGGCTACACCTTC. Its protein is CASRRANYGYTF.

The genes are TRBV6-5 and TRBJ2-2, with 8 positions matching TRBD1. The CDR3 consists of 15 residues. The ends lost 3 bases at V and 2 bases at J; junction bases unmatched: 2. Germline V gives CDR1 MNHEY, CDR2 SVGAGI. The CDR3 sequence: CASSYDRGNTGELFF. In DNA, the CDR3 is TGTGCCAGCAGTTATGACAGGGGAAACACCGGGGAGCTGTTTTTT.

The chain carries TRBV6-1 and TRBJ1-4; D unresolved. CDR3 length equals 15 residues. Trimming took 3 bases from V and 4 from J, leaving 12 bases between them. Germline assignment: CDR1 MNHNS and CDR2 SASEGT. CDR3 in DNA: TGTGCCAGCAGTGATGGGATACAGTTTAATGAAAAACTGTTTTTT. This sequence encodes CASSDGIQFNEKLFF.

This chain joins TRBV24-1 and TRBJ2-1; D is possibly TRBD2 (6 bases). V lost 6 bases to trimming and J lost 7 bases, with 18 bases between them. Germline assignment: CDR1 KGHDR and CDR2 SFDVKD. The CDR3 loop spans 15 amino acids. The CDR3 here is CATSPGDGGPNEQFF. The CDR3 DNA reads as TGTGCCACCAGTCCGGGGGACGGCGGCCCGAATGAGCAGTTCTTC.

The chain employs TRBV6-5 and TRBJ1-2; unclear D gene. The CDR3 loop spans 14 amino acids. Germline V gene sequence: CDR1 MNHEY, CDR2 SVGAGI. The V end was cut by 0 bases, the J end by 4 bases, with 9 bases between. The CDR3 DNA is TGTGCCAGCAGTTACTCTGGGCGTTCCTATGGCTACACCTTC. Its protein is CASSYSGRSYGYTF.

The V and J genes are TRBV24-1 and TRBJ2-3; 7 positions agree with TRBD2. The V gene's germline CDR1 is KGHDR and CDR2 SFDVKD. Unmatched junction bases numbered 7, after V lost 4 bases and J lost 4 bases. The CDR3 is made up of 15 amino acids. CDR3: CATSDLADEADTQYF. DNA for the CDR3: TGTGCCACCAGTGACCTAGCGGACGAGGCAGATACGCAGTATTTT.

This sequence joins TRBV27 and TRBJ2-1; the D is unclear. CDR3 size: 17 residues. Trimming shortened V by 0 bases and J by 0 bases, and 12 bases separated the two germline ends. The V gene's germline CDR1 is MNHEY and CDR2 SMNVEV (reference sequence). Written as DNA, the CDR3 is TGTGCCAGCAGTTTATCGGCCGGCAGCACCTCCTACAATGAGCAGTTCTTC. Translated: CASSLSAGSTSYNEQFF.